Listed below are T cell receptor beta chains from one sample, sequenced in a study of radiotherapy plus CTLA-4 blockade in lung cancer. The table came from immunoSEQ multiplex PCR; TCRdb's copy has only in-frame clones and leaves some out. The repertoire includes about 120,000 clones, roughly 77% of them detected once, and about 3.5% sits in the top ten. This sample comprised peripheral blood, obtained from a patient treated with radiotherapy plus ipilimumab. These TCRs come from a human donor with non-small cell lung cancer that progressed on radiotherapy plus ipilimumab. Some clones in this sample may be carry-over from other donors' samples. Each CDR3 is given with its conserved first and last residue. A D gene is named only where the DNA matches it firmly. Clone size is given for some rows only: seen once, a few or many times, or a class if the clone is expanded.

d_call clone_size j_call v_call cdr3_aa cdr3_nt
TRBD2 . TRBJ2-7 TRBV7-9 CASSSPGSSGTYSYEQYF TGTGCCAGCAGCTCGCCCGGCTCTAGCGGGACCTACTCCTACGAGCAGTACTTC
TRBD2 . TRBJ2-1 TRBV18 CASSHIAGGSYNEQFF TGTGCCAGCTCACATATAGCGGGGGGCTCCTACAATGAGCAGTTCTTC
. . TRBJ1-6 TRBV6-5 CASSRQPYNSPLHF TGTGCCAGCAGTCGACAGCCTTATAATTCACCCCTCCACTTT
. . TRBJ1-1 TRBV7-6 CASSLALKGGEAFF TGTGCCAGCAGCTTAGCGCTAAAAGGGGGTGAAGCTTTCTTT
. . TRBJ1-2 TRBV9 CASSVVATSNGYTF TGTGCCAGCAGCGTAGTGGCGACAAGCAATGGCTACACCTTC
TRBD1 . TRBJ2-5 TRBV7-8 CASSPQTGRETQYF TGTGCCAGCAGCCCCCAGACAGGGCGGGAGACCCAGTACTTC
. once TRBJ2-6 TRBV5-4 CASSLVQSGANVLTF TGTGCCAGCAGCTTGGTTCAGTCTGGGGCCAACGTCCTGACTTTC
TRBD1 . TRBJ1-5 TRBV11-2 CASSSGQRYQPQHF TGTGCCAGCAGCTCGGGACAGCGATATCAGCCCCAGCATTTT
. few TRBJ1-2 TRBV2 CASSPDRQPLFF TGTGCCAGCAGTCCAGACCGACAGCCCCTCTTCTTC
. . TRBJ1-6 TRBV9 CASSVEGRGSPLHF TGTGCCAGCAGCGTTGAGGGGCGGGGTTCACCCCTCCACTTT
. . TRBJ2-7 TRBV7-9 CASSLITVSYEQYF TGTGCCAGCAGCTTAATTACGGTCTCCTACGAGCAGTACTTC
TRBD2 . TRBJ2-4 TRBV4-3 CASSQGGLAGRLAKNIQYF TGCGCCAGCAGCCAGGGGGGACTAGCGGGGAGACTAGCCAAAAACATTCAGTACTTC
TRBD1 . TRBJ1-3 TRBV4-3 CASSQERTGVGDTIYF TGCGCCAGCAGCCAAGAGCGGACAGGGGTAGGAGACACCATATATTTT
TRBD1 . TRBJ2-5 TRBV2 CASSNNRGSETQYF TGTGCCAGCAGTAACAACAGGGGAAGCGAGACCCAGTACTTC
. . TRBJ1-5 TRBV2 CASRRQASNQPQHF TGTGCCAGCAGACGACAGGCTAGCAATCAGCCCCAGCATTTT
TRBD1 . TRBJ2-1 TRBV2 CASPRKGTGALGHNEQFF TGTGCCAGCCCCAGAAAGGGCACAGGGGCGTTAGGACACAATGAGCAGTTCTTC
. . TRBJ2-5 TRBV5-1 CASSLGGQETQYF TGCGCCAGCAGCTTGGGTGGTCAAGAGACCCAGTACTTC
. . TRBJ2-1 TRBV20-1 CSAERGIEQFF TGCAGTGCGGAGAGGGGAATCGAGCAGTTCTTC
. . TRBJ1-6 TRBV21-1 CASSKIRRGLDSPLHF TGTGCCAGCAGCAAAATTCGAAGGGGTCTCGATTCACCCCTCCACTTT
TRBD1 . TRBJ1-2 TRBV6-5 CASSSGQDYGYTF TGTGCCAGCAGTTCGGGACAGGACTATGGCTACACCTTC
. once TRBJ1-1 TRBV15 CATSRDVGAYTEAFF TGTGCCACCAGCAGAGATGTGGGGGCCTACACTGAAGCTTTCTTT
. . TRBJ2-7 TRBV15 CATTRGHQYEQYF TGTGCCACCACCCGGGGACATCAATACGAGCAGTACTTC
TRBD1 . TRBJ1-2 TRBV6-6 CASSSGDRVNYGYTF TGTGCCAGCAGTTCAGGGGACAGGGTAAACTATGGCTACACCTTC
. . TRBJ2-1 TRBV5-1 CASSSNVGGNNEQFF TGCGCCAGCAGCTCAAACGTGGGGGGCAACAATGAGCAGTTCTTC
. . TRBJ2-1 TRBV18 CASSPLIGNEQFF TGTGCCAGCTCACCGCTAATTGGCAATGAGCAGTTCTTC
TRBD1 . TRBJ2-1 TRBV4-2 CASSRTGEGDNEQFF TGTGCCAGCAGTCGGACAGGGGAGGGTGACAATGAGCAGTTCTTC
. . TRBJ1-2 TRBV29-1 CSAVGGRDYGYTF TGCAGCGCGGTAGGGGGGCGAGACTATGGCTACACCTTC
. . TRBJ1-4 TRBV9 CASSVDATNEKLFF TGTGCCAGCAGCGTGGATGCAACTAATGAAAAACTGTTTTTT
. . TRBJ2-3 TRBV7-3 CASSFGNMGVADTQYF TGTGCCAGCAGCTTCGGCAACATGGGCGTGGCAGATACGCAGTATTTT
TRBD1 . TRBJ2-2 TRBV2 CASTDRGQGDDTGELFF TGTGCCAGCACCGACAGGGGACAGGGGGATGACACCGGGGAGCTGTTTTTT
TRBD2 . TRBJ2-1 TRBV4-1 CASSPRLAGGRNEQFF TGCGCCAGCAGCCCCCGACTAGCGGGGGGGCGGAATGAGCAGTTCTTC
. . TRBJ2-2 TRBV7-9 CASSFPGELFF TGTGCCAGCAGCTTCCCCGGGGAGCTGTTTTTT
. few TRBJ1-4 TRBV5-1 CASSLLGLNEKLFF TGCGCCAGCAGCTTGTTGGGTCTGAACGAAAAACTGTTTTTT
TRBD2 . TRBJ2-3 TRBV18 CAGSPPGGGTDTQYF TGTGCCGGCTCTCCGCCTGGGGGGGGAACAGATACGCAGTATTTT
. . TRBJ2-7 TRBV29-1 CSVEVSGLSSYEQYF TGCAGCGTTGAAGTCTCGGGCCTCAGCTCCTACGAGCAGTACTTC
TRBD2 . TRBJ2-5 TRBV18 CASSLRRGGLQETQYF TGTGCCAGCTCACTGAGGCGGGGGGGCCTCCAAGAGACCCAGTACTTC
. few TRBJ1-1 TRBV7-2 CASSSAVGARRAFF TGTGCCAGCAGCTCTGCGGTCGGGGCCCGCCGGGCTTTCTTT
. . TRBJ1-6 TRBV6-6 CASTLTENVLHF TGTGCCAGCACCTTGACAGAGAATGTCCTCCACTTT
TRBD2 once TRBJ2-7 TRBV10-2 CASSASSGSYEQYF TGCGCCAGCAGTGCCTCTAGCGGGAGTTACGAGCAGTACTTC
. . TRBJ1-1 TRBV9 CASSEQGGSAEAFF TGTGCCAGCAGCGAACAGGGTGGTAGCGCTGAAGCTTTCTTT
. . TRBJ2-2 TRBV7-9 CASSFLRQGELFF TGTGCCAGCAGCTTCCTCAGACAGGGGGAGCTGTTTTTT
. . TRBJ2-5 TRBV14 CASSQVIAETQYF TGTGCCAGCAGCCAAGTGATAGCGGAGACCCAGTACTTC
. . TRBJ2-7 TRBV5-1 CASSFGNTASGEQYF TGCGCCAGCAGCTTCGGGAACACTGCGTCGGGGGAGCAGTACTTC
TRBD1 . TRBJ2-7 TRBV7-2 CASSPTGTGGHGQYF TGTGCCAGCAGCCCAACCGGGACAGGGGGTCATGGGCAGTACTTC